This T cell receptor (beta chain) was found in a study of blood T cell repertoires in COVID-19. Assay: immunoSEQ multiplex PCR; the TCRdb copy retains only in-frame clones and omits some. The sample lists 220,000 or so clones, approximately 83% occurring once. Assignments of participants to cohorts depended upon their own reported clinical history. Trimming removed 0 bases from V and 2 bases from J, with 17 bases in between. This CDR3 has 17 residues. From germline, CDR1 is GTSNPN and CDR2 SVGIG (reference sequence). The sequenced sample consisted of PBMCs or T cells enriched from blood (not recorded which). This TCR was sampled from a woman in her 40s with acute COVID-19. The chain combines TRBV30 with TRBJ1-5, with D possibly matching TRBD1 (5 bases). The CDR3 coding sequence is TGTGCCTGGAGTGTAGCAGGAGGGCAGGGACGCAATCAGCCCCAGCATTTT. It codes for CAWSVAGGQGRNQPQHF.